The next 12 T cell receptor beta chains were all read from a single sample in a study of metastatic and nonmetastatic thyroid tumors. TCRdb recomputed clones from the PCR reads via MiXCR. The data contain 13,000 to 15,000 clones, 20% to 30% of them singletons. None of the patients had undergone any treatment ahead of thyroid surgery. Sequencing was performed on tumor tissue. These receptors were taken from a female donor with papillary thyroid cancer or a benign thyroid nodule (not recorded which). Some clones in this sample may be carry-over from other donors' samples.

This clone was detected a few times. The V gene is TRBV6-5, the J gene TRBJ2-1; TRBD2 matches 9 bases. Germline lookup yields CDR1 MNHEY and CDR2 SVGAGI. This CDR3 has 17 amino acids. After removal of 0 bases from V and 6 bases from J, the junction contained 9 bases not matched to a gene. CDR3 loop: CASSYSNLAGSINEQFF. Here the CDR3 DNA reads TGTGCCAGCAGTTACTCGAATCTAGCGGGGTCGATCAATGAGCAGTTCTTC.

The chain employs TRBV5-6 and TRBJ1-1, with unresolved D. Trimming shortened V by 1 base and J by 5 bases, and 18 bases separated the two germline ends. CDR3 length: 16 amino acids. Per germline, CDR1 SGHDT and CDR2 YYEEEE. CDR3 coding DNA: TGTGCCAGCAGCTTGTGGGGTGTAGGGATTGGTACTGAAGCTTTCTTT. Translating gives CASSLWGVGIGTEAFF.

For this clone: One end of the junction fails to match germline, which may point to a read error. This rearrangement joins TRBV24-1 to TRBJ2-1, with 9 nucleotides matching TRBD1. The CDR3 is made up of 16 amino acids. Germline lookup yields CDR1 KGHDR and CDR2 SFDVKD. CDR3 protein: CATSDLGTGGYNDQFF. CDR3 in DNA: TGTGCCACCAGTGATCTCGGTACAGGGGGCTACAATGATCAGTTCTTC.

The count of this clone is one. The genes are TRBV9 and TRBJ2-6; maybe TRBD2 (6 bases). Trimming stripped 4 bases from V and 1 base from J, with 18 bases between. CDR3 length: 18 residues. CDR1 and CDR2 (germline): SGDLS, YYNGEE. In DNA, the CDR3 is TGTGCCAGCAGCCCCCTGGTCAGGGAGGAGTCTGGGGCCAACGTCCTGACTTTC. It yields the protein CASSPLVREESGANVLTF.

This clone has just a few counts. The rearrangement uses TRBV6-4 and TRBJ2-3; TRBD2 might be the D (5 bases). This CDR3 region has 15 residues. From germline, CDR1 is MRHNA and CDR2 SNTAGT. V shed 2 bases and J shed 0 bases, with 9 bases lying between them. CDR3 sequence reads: CASSDSSVSTDTQYF. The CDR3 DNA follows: TGTGCCAGCAGTGACAGTAGCGTGAGCACAGATACGCAGTATTTT.

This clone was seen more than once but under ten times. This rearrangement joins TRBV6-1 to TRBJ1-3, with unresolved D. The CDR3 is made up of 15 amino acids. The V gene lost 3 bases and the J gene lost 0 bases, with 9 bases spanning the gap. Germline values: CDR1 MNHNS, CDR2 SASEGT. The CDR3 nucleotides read TGTGCCAGCAGTGACGCACGGGGCTCTGGAAACACCATATATTTT. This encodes CASSDARGSGNTIYF.

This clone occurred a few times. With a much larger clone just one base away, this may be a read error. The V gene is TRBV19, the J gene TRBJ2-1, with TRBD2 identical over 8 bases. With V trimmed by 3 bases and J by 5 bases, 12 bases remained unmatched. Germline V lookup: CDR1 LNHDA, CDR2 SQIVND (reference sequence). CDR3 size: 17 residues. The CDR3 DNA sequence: TGTGCCAGTAGTATGGAAGCCCCCGGGACTAGAAACAATGAGCAGTTCTTC. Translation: CASSMEAPGTRNNEQFF.

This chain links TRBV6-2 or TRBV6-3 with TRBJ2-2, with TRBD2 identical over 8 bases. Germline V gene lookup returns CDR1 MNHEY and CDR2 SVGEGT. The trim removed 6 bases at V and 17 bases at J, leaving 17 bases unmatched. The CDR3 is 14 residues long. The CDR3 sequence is CASSQGLGVGEFFF. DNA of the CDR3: TGTGCCAGCAGCCAGGGACTAGGTGTCGGGGAGTTTTTTTTT.

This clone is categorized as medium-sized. Here the CDR3 reads CASSDRDGGETQYF. The CDR3 bases are TGTGCCAGCAGTGATAGGGACGGTGGTGAGACCCAGTACTTC. The J gene is TRBJ2-5, the V gene TRBV6-1; D may be TRBD1 or TRBD2 (5 bases each). V was shortened by 3 bases and J by 5 bases, with 13 bases between the two germline ends. This CDR3 is 14 amino acids long. Germline CDR1 reads MNHNS; CDR2 reads SASEGT.

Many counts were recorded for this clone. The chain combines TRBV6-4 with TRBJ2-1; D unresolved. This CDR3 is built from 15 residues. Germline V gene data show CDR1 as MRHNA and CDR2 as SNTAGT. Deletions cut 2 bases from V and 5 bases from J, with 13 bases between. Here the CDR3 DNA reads TGTGCCAGCAGTGACATCGGTGGCAGCAACAATGAGCAGTTCTTC. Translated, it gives CASSDIGGSNNEQFF.

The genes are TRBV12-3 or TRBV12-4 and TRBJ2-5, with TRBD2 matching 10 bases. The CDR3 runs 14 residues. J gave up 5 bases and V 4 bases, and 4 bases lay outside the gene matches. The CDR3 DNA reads TGTGCCAGCAGTTCTAGCGGGAGTAAGGAGACCCAGTACTTC. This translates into CASSSSGSKETQYF.

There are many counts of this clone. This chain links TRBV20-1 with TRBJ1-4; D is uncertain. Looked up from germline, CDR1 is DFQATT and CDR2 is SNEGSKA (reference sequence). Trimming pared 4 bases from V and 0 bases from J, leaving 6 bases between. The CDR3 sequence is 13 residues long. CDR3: CSANQATNEKLFF. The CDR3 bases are TGCAGTGCTAACCAAGCAACTAATGAAAAACTGTTTTTT.